This is a list of T cell receptor beta chains from one sample in a study of cytomegalovirus exposure and HLA in healthy donors. The data were produced by immunoSEQ multiplex PCR, yet TCRdb's version contains in-frame clones alone and is incomplete. The repertoire includes about 200,000 clones, about 75% of them detected once, and around 1.8% sits in the top ten. The material sequenced was PBMCs. Source of these receptors: a man aged 18 to 29 in good health and CMV-seronegative. Each CDR3 is given with its conserved first and last residue. A D gene is named only where the DNA matches it firmly. Rows give clone size only sometimes, using once, few, many, or a class for an expanded clone.

D gene: -
J gene: TRBJ2-3
clone size: -
V gene: TRBV7-3
CDR3 DNA: TGTGCCAGCAGCTTAAACGGTCAGGCAGATACGCAGTATTTT
CDR3 protein: CASSLNGQADTQYF

D gene: TRBD2
J gene: TRBJ2-7
clone size: -
V gene: TRBV5-8
CDR3 DNA: TGTGCCAGCAGCAGGGAGGGCTACGAGCAGTACTTC
CDR3 protein: CASSREGYEQYF

D gene: TRBD1
J gene: TRBJ1-2
clone size: -
V gene: TRBV7-9
CDR3 DNA: TGTGCCAGCAGCACCCCGACAGGGGCAGGTGGCTACACCTTC
CDR3 protein: CASSTPTGAGGYTF

D gene: TRBD1
J gene: TRBJ1-2
clone size: -
V gene: TRBV6-5
CDR3 DNA: TGTGCCAGCACCCTAATACAGGGGGGCTACTATGGCTACACCTTC
CDR3 protein: CASTLIQGGYYGYTF

D gene: TRBD1
J gene: TRBJ2-2
clone size: once
V gene: TRBV11-3
CDR3 DNA: TGTGCCAGCAGCAGACGACAGGGCGGCACCGGGGAGCTGTTTTTT
CDR3 protein: CASSRRQGGTGELFF

D gene: TRBD2
J gene: TRBJ2-7
clone size: -
V gene: TRBV28
CDR3 DNA: TGTGCCAGCATCCCCCCCGGGGGGACGCCCTACGAGCAGTACTTC
CDR3 protein: CASIPPGGTPYEQYF

D gene: TRBD2
J gene: TRBJ2-7
clone size: -
V gene: TRBV4-3
CDR3 DNA: TGCGCCAGCAGCCAGATAGCGGGGGACTCCTACGAGCAGTACTTC
CDR3 protein: CASSQIAGDSYEQYF

D gene: -
J gene: TRBJ1-5
clone size: -
V gene: TRBV7-9
CDR3 DNA: TGTGCCAGCAGCCAGGACAGTAGCAATCAGCCCCAGCATTTT
CDR3 protein: CASSQDSSNQPQHF

D gene: -
J gene: TRBJ2-7
clone size: -
V gene: TRBV11-1
CDR3 DNA: TGTGCCAGCAGCGCCGACAGATCCTACGAGCAGTACTTC
CDR3 protein: CASSADRSYEQYF

D gene: TRBD2
J gene: TRBJ2-7
clone size: -
V gene: TRBV4-1
CDR3 DNA: TGCGCCAGCAGCCACGGGGGGGCCACGGCCTACGAGCAGTACTTC
CDR3 protein: CASSHGGATAYEQYF

D gene: -
J gene: TRBJ1-2
clone size: -
V gene: TRBV28
CDR3 DNA: TGTGCCACTTGCGGGGGGCCTCTTCCCTACACCTTC
CDR3 protein: CATCGGPLPYTF